A single sample is the source of the 20 T cell receptor beta chains below, sequenced in a study of blood T cell repertoires in COVID-19. Profiling relied on immunoSEQ multiplex PCR, and the TCRdb table lists in-frame clones only, not all of them. Among some 320,000 clones listed, 75% to 85% were seen once. The source material was peripheral blood. The receptor set was obtained from a human donor in a cohort sampled during active COVID-19.

This clone was detected a few times. For the CDR3, the DNA is TGCGCCAGCAGCTTGGAGGGGACTATCAATCAGCCCCAGCATTTT. It encodes CASSLEGTINQPQHF. The genes are TRBV5-1 and TRBJ1-5, with D maybe TRBD1 (5 bases). In germline, CDR1 is SGHRS, CDR2 YFSETQ. This CDR3 region has 15 residues. Trimming shortened V by 0 bases and J by 3 bases, and 10 bases separated the two germline ends. The full variable domain, its missing parts supplied by reference TRBV5-1 and TRBJ1-5, is KAGVTQTPRYLIKTRGQQVTLSCSPISGHRSVSWYQQTPGQGLQFLFEYFSETQRNKGNFPGRFSGRQFSNSRSEMNVSTLELGDSALYLCASSLEGTINQPQHFGDGTRLSIL.

The chain couples TRBV24-1 to TRBJ2-7; TRBD1 agrees at 9 bases. The CDR3 sequence is 14 residues long. V lost 9 bases to trimming and J lost 3 bases; unmatched junction nucleotides: 8. CDR1 and CDR2 (germline): KGHDR, SFDVKD. This chain's CDR3 is CATGGTGTDYEQYF. CDR3 nucleotides: TGTGCCACCGGGGGGACAGGGACGGACTACGAGCAGTACTTC.

The V call is TRBV6-5, the J call TRBJ2-1; 10 positions agree with TRBD1. With V trimmed by 2 bases and J by 8 bases, 6 bases remained unmatched. From germline, CDR1 is MNHEY and CDR2 SVGAGI. The CDR3 is 15 amino acids. CDR3 sequence: CASSYGTGVRDEQFF. The CDR3 DNA sequence: TGTGCCAGCAGTTACGGGACAGGGGTAAGGGATGAGCAGTTCTTC.

The CDR3 sequence is CALRQGKGLAGELFF. For the CDR3, the DNA is TGTGCCTTACGACAGGGGAAGGGTTTGGCCGGGGAGCTGTTTTTT. The rearrangement joins TRBV30 to TRBJ2-2; 8 bases are shared with TRBD1. The trim removed 7 bases at V and 6 bases at J, leaving 13 bases unmatched. Germline CDR1 and CDR2: GTSNPN and SVGIG (reference sequence). The CDR3 extends over 15 amino acids.

The chain uses TRBV4-2 and TRBJ2-7; 10 bases are shared with TRBD1. V gave up 0 bases and J gave up 3 bases; unmatched junction bases: 5. The CDR3 runs to 16 residues. Germline-derived CDR1 and CDR2 are LGHNA and YNFKEQ. CDR3 in amino acids: CASSQDGTGVSYEQYF. In DNA form, the CDR3 reads TGTGCCAGCAGCCAAGACGGGACAGGGGTAAGCTACGAGCAGTACTTC.

The chain is built from TRBV5-4 and TRBJ1-2, with D possibly matching TRBD1 (5 bases). Per the germline V gene, CDR1 is SGHNT and CDR2 is YYREEE (reference sequence). The CDR3 loop spans 14 amino acids. Trimming took off 4 bases at V and 0 bases at J, with 10 bases between the two ends. The CDR3 nucleotides read TGTGCCAGCAGCGAGGGACTAGCTAACTATGGCTACACCTTC. Translating it yields CASSEGLANYGYTF.

The genes are TRBV6-5 and TRBJ1-1; the D gene is possibly TRBD1 (5 bases). This CDR3 spans 15 amino acids. From germline, CDR1 is MNHEY and CDR2 SVGAGI. V lost 5 bases and J lost 5, with 18 bases in between. The CDR3 nucleotides read TGTGCCAGCAGTACGCCTGCGGGGGTTGGGACTGAAGCTTTCTTT. Protein product: CASSTPAGVGTEAFF.

J is TRBJ2-7 and V is TRBV12-3 or TRBV12-4; no reliable D call. Trimming removed 3 bases at V and 1 base at J, with 7 bases between. CDR3 length: 13 residues. CDR3 bases: TGTGCCAGCAGTTTCCCCGGGTCCTACGAGCAGTACTTC. This translates into CASSFPGSYEQYF.

CDR3 DNA: TGTGCCACCAGTGTAAGGGGGCCTGAGCAGTTCTTC. Amino acid sequence: CATSVRGPEQFF. This chain links TRBV24-1 with TRBJ2-1; TRBD1 aligns across 7 bases. CDR3 length equals 12 residues. Looked up from germline, CDR1 is KGHDR and CDR2 is SFDVKD. Trimming removed 5 bases from V and 9 bases from J; junction bases left unmatched: 3.

This chain uses TRBV5-1 with TRBJ1-2; unclear D gene. The CDR3 is 15 amino acids. Trimming took 4 bases from V and 1 from J, leaving 14 bases between them. CDR1 is SGHRS and CDR2 is YFSETQ in the germline V gene. The CDR3 reads CASSLAEGSNYGYTF. In DNA, the CDR3 is TGCGCCAGCAGCCTCGCAGAAGGGAGTAACTATGGCTACACCTTC.

The chain couples TRBV7-3 to TRBJ2-7, with 9 positions matching TRBD1. Trimming removed 4 bases from V and 4 bases from J; junction bases left unmatched: 5. CDR3 size: 14 residues. The germline gives CDR1 SGHTA, CDR2 FQGTGA. The CDR3 sequence is CASSSNRGRYEQYF. The CDR3 nucleotides read TGTGCCAGCAGCTCGAACAGGGGGCGATACGAGCAGTACTTC.

V is TRBV7-2 and J is TRBJ2-5; 10 nucleotides agree with TRBD2. The CDR3 runs to 15 residues. Looked up from germline, CDR1 is SGHTA and CDR2 is FQGNSA. With 2 bases clipped from V and 4 bases from J, the junction kept 4 bases outside the gene matches. The CDR3 sequence is CASSLKRGGRETQYF. CDR3 in DNA: TGTGCCAGCAGCTTAAAGCGGGGGGGAAGAGAGACCCAGTACTTC.

The rearrangement links TRBV10-3 to TRBJ1-2; 9 nucleotides align to TRBD1. The CDR3 runs 16 residues. The trim removed 3 bases at V and 4 bases at J, leaving 9 bases unmatched. Germline V gene lookup returns CDR1 ENHRY and CDR2 SYGVKD. CDR3 in amino acids: CAISDGGQGRFYGYTF. In DNA, the CDR3 is TGTGCCATCAGTGATGGGGGACAGGGCCGTTTCTATGGCTACACCTTC.

The DNA of the CDR3 is TGTGCCAGCAGCGCTTATGGGCGACAGCAAGCTTTCTTT. Protein: CASSAYGRQQAFF. The V call is TRBV11-3, the J call TRBJ1-1; tentative D call: TRBD1 (5 bases). V was clipped by 5 bases and J by 9 bases, with 16 bases between them. CDR1 is SGHNT and CDR2 is YENEEA in the germline V gene. The CDR3 has 13 amino acids.

The rearrangement joins TRBV5-6 to TRBJ1-5; D is ambiguous. The CDR3 consists of 15 residues. Germline V gene data show CDR1 as SGHDT and CDR2 as YYEEEE. Trimming took off 2 bases at V and 6 bases at J, with 15 bases between the two ends. DNA for the CDR3: TGTGCCAGCAGCTTTGGCAGACTGGCGGGTCAGCCCCAGCATTTT. Amino acids: CASSFGRLAGQPQHF.

The CDR3 DNA reads as TGTGCCAGCAGCTCAGGGTCTGGCTACACCTTC. It is translated as CASSSGSGYTF. This sequence joins TRBV3-1 (or the pseudogene TRBV3-2) and TRBJ1-2; tentatively, D is TRBD1 (5 bases). CDR3 length equals 11 residues. Between the trimmed V and J ends, which lost 5 bases and 7 bases, there was a span of 8 bases. Germline V gene lookup returns CDR1 LGHDT and CDR2 YNNKEL (reference sequence).

This sequence joins TRBV5-5 and TRBJ2-1; D gene uncertain. CDR3 length: 8 residues. Trimming shortened V by 5 bases and J by 15 bases, and 6 bases separated the two germline ends. Per the germline V gene, CDR1 is SGHKS and CDR2 is YYEKEE (reference sequence). CDR3 residues: CASRYLFF. CDR3 DNA sequence: TGTGCCAGCAGGTACTTGTTCTTC.

The chain links TRBV10-1 to TRBJ1-5, with 8 bases matching TRBD1. V was clipped by 9 bases and J by 3 bases; unmatched bases: 7. CDR3 length equals 14 residues. CDR1 is WNHNN, CDR2 SYGVQD, per germline (reference sequence). CDR3 sequence (DNA): TGCGCCAGAAAGGACAGGGCTTACAATCAGCCCCAGCATTTT. Amino acid sequence: CARKDRAYNQPQHF.

The chain is built from TRBV6-1 and TRBJ2-2; weak D call: TRBD2 (5 bases). Germline values: CDR1 MNHNS, CDR2 SASEGT. This CDR3 has 17 residues. Trimming stripped 4 bases from V and 5 bases from J, with 20 bases between. The CDR3 sequence: CASSGGGRVLGTGELFF. For the CDR3, the DNA is TGTGCCAGCAGTGGCGGCGGGCGAGTGTTGGGAACCGGGGAGCTGTTTTTT.

The V gene is TRBV3-1 (or the pseudogene TRBV3-2), the J gene TRBJ2-3; 7 nucleotides line up with TRBD1. The CDR3 has 16 residues. Per germline, CDR1 LGHDT and CDR2 YNNKEL (reference sequence). V lost 0 bases to trimming and J lost 2 bases; unmatched junction nucleotides: 5. This chain's CDR3 is CASSQDRGTLTDTQYF. DNA for the CDR3: TGTGCCAGCAGCCAAGACAGGGGGACCCTCACAGATACGCAGTATTTT.